The sequence of this T cell receptor beta chain was determined in a study of cytomegalovirus exposure and HLA in healthy donors. Broader study findings: Sequences of the TCR beta chain were said to predict the HLA-A and HLA-B alleles of most subjects accurately. In vitro confirmation showed a few CMV-associated chains to be CMV antigen specific.

As concerns this clone: What it recognizes is unknown.

PCR primers comprised 60 Vbeta and 13 Jbeta primers. Sequencing used immunoSEQ multiplex PCR; TCRdb keeps in-frame clones, though not all of them. The repertoire consists of some 99,000 clones, with more than 70% occurring once and the leading ten covering approximately 7.7%. CDR3 size: 13 residues. V was shortened by 3 bases and J by 4 bases, with 10 bases between the two germline ends. Germline values: CDR1 SGHNT, CDR2 YENEEA. The source of this sequence is a female donor in good health and CMV-seronegative. The chain uses TRBV11-3 and TRBJ2-7; D is ambiguous. The specimen sequenced was PBMCs. The CDR3 coding sequence is TGTGCCAGCAGCTTGTGGGCAGGTTACGAGCAGTACTTC. This sequence encodes CASSLWAGYEQYF.